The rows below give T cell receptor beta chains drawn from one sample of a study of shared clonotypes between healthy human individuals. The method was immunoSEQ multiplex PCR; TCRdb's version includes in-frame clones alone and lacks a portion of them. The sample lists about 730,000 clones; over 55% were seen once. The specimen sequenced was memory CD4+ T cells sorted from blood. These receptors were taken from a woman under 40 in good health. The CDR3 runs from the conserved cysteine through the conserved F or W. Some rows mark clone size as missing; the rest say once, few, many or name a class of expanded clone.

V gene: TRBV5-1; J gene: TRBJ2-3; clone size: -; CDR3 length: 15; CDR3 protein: CASSRQAQTTDTQYF
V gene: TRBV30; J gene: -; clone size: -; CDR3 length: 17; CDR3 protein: CAWDSLTNSASSYEQYF
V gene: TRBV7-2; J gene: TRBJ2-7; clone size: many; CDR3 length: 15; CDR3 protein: CASSFGASGSYEQYF
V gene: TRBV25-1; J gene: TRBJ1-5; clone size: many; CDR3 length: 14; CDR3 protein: CASSEGQANQPQHF
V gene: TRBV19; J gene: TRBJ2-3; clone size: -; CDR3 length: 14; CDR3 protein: CASMTSGSTDTQYF
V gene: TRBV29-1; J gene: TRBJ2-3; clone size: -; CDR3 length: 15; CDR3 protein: CSVEGTSGTGDTQYF
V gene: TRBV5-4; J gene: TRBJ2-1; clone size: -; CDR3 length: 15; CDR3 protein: CASSPSGHRYNEQFF
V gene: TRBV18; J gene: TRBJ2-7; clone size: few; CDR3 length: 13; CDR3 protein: CASSVDSGYEQYF
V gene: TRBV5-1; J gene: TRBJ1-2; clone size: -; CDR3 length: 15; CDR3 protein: CASSPGTGINYGYTF
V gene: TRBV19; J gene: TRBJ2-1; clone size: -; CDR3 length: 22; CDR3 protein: CASSIDTPPGLAGGVPYNEQFF
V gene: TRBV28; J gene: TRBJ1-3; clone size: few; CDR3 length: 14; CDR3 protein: CASTQSGSGNTIYF
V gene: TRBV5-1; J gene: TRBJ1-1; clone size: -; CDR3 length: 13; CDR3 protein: CASSFKGLAEAFF
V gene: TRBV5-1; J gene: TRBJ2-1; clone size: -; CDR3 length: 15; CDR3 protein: CASSLDSGGYNEQFF
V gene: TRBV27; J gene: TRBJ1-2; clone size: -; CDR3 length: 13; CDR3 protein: CASSLSAFYGYTF
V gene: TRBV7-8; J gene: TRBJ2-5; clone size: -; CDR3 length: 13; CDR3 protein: CASSSRQGETQYF
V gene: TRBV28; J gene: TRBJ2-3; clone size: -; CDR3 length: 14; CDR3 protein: CASTSGQGTDTQYF
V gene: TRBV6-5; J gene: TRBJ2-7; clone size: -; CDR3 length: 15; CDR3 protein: CASRLSGRFSYEQYF
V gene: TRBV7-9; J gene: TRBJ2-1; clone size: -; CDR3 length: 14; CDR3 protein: CASSYQEGNHEQFF
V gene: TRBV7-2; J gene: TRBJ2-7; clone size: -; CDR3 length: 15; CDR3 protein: CASSLGGGFSYEQYF
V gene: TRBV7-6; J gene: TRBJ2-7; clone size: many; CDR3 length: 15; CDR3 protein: CASSLVAGYPGEQYF
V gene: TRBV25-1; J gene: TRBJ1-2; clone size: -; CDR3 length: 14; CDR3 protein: CASSEVQVADGYTF
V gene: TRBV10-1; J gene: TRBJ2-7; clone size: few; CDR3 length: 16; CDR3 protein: CASSESMYSGRADQYF
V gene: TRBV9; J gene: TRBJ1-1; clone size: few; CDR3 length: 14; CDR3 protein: CASSGRQGLTEAFF
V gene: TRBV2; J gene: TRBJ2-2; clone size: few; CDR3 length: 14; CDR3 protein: CASTADREAGELFF
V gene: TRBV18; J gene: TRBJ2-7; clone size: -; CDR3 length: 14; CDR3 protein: CASSPFDKADEQYF
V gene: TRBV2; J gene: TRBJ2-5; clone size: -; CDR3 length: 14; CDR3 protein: CASSAGPTGETQYF
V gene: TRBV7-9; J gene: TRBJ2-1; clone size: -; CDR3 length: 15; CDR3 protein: CASSPQGAPVNEQFF
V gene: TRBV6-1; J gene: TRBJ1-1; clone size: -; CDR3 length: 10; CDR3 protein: CASSGVEAFF
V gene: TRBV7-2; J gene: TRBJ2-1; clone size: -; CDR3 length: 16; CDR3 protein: CASSSTSGTSYNEQFF
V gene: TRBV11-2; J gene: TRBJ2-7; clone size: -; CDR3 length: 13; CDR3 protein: CASSSYLENEQYF
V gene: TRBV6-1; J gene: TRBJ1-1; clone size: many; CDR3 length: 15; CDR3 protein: CASSEGRLGGTEAFF
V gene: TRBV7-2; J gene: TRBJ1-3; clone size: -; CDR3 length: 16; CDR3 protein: CASSSNTLVSGNTIYF
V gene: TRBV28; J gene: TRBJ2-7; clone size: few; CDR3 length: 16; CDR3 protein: CASSISGTGFVNEQYF